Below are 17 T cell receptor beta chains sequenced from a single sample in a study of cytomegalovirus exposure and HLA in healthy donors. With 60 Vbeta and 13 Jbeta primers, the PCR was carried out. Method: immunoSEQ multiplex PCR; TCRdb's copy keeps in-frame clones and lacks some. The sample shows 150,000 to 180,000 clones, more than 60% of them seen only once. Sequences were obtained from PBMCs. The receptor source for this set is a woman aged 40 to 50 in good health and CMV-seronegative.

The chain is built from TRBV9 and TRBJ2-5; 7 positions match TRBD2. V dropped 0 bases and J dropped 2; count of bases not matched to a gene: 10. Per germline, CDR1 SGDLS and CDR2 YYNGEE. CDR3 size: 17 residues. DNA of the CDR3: TGTGCCAGCAGCGTAGGGCATAGCGGGTTCATGCAAGAGACCCAGTACTTC. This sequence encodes CASSVGHSGFMQETQYF. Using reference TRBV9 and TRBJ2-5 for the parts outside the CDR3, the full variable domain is DSGVTQTPKHLITATGQRVTLRCSPRSGDLSVYWYQQSLDQGLQFLIQYYNGEERAKGNILERFSAQQFPDLHSELNLSSLELGDSALYFCASSVGHSGFMQETQYFGPGTRLLVL.

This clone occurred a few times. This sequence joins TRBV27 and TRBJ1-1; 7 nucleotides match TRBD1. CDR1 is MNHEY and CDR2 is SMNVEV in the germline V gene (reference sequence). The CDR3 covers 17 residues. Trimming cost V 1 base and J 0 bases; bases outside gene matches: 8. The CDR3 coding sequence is TGTGCCAGCAGTTTATTGACAGGGTTGGATGTGAACACTGAAGCTTTCTTT. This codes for CASSLLTGLDVNTEAFF.

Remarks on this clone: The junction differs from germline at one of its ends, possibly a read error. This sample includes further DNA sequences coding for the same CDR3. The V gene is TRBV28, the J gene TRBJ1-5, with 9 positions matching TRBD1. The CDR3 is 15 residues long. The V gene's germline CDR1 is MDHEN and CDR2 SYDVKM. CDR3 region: CASTSQGASNQPQHF. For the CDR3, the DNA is TGTGCCAGCACCTCACAGGGGGCCAGCAACCAGCCCCAGCATTTT.

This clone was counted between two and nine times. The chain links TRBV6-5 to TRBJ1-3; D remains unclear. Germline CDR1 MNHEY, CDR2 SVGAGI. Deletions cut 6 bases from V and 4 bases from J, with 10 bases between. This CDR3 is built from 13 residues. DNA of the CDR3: TGTGCCAGCAGGAACGGCGGAGGAAACACCATATATTTT. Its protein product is CASRNGGGNTIYF.

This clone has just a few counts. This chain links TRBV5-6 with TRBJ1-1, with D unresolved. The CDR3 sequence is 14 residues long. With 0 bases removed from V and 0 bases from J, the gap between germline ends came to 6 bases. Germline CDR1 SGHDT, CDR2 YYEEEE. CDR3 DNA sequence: TGTGCCAGCAGCTTGGAAGCAATGAACACTGAAGCTTTCTTT. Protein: CASSLEAMNTEAFF.

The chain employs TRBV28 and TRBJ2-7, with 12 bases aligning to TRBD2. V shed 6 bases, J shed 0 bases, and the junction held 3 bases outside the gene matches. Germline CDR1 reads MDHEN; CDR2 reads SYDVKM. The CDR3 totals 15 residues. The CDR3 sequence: CASRLAGGLSYEQYF. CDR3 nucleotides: TGTGCCAGCAGACTAGCGGGGGGCCTCTCCTACGAGCAGTACTTC. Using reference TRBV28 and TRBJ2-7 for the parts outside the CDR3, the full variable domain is DVKVTQSSRYLVKRTGEKVFLECVQDMDHENMFWYRQDPGLGLRLIYFSYDVKMKEKGDIPEGYSVSREKKERFSLILESASTNQTSMYLCASRLAGGLSYEQYFGPGTRLTVT.

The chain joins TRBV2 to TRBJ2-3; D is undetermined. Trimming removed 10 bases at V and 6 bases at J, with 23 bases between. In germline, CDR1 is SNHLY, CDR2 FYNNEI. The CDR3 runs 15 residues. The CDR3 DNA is TGTGCCACCCTGGCTGGAGTCGTTCGTTCGGATACGCAGTATTTT. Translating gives CATLAGVVRSDTQYF.

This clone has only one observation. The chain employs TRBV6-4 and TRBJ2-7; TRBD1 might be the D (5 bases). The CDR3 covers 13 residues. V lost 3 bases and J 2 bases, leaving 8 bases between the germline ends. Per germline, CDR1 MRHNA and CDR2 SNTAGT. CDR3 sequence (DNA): TGTGCCAGCAGTGAACAGGAAACCTACGAGCAGTACTTC. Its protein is CASSEQETYEQYF.

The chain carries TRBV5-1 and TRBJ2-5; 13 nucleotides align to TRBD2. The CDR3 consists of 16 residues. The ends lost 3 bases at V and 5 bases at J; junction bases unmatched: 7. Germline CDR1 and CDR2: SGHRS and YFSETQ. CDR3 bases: TGCGCCAGCAGCTCGATACTAGCGGGAGGGTCGGAGACCCAGTACTTC. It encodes CASSSILAGGSETQYF.

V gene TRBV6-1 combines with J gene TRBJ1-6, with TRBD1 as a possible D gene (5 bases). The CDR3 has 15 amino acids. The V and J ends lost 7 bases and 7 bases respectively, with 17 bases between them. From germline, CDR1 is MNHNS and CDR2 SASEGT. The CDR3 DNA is TGTGCCAGCAAGGGTTTCCTAGGGGTGAATTCACCCCTCCACTTT. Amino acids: CASKGFLGVNSPLHF.

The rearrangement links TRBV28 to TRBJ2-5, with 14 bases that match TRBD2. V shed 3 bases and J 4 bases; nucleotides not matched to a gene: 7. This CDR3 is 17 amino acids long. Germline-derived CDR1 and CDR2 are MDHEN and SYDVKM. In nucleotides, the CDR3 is TGTGCCAGCAGTTTGACTAGCGGGGGGGCCGTTCGAGAGACCCAGTACTTC. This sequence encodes CASSLTSGGAVRETQYF.

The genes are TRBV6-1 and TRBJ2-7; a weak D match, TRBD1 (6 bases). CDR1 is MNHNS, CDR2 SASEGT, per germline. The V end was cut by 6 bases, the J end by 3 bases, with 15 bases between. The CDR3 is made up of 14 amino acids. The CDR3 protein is CASRTGEQVYEQYF. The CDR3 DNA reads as TGTGCCAGCAGGACAGGAGAACAGGTCTACGAGCAGTACTTC.

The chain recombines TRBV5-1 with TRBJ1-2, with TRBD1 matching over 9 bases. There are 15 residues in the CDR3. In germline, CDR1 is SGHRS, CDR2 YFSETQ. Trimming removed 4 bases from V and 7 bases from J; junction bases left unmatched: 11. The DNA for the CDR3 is TGCGCCAGCAGCACGGCTCCGGGACAGGGCTTTGGCTACACCTTC. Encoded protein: CASSTAPGQGFGYTF.

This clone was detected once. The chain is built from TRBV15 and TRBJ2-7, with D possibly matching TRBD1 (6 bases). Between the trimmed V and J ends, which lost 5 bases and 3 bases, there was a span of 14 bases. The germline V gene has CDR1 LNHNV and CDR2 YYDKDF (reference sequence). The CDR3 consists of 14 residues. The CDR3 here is CATSRFGTNYEQYF. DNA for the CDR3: TGTGCCACCAGCCGATTCGGGACAAACTACGAGCAGTACTTC.

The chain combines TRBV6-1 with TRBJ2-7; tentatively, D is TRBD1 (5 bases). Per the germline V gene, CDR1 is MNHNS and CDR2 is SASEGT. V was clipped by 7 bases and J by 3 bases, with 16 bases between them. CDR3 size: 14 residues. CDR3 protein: CASMVQGLDYEQYF. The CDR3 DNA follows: TGTGCCAGCATGGTCCAGGGCCTAGACTACGAGCAGTACTTC.

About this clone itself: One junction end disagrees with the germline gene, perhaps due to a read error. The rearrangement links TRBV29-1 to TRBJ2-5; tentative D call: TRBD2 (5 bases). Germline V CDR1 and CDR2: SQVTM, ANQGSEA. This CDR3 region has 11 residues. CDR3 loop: CNVDRGETQYF. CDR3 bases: TGCAACGTTGATCGGGGAGAGACCCAGTACTTC.

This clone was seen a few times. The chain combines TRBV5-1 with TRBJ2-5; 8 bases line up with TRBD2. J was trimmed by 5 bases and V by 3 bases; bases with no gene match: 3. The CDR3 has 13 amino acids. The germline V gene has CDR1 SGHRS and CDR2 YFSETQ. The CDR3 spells CASSYSGAETQYF. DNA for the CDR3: TGCGCCAGCAGCTATAGCGGGGCGGAGACCCAGTACTTC.